The sample holds many counts of the clone carrying this T cell receptor beta chain. As yet, its antigen is unknown. This entry comes from a study of tumor-infiltrating lymphocytes in primary liver carcinoma. Study-level information: Enrolled patients were male and female, aged 30 to 69 years.

Points from the study as a whole: In tumor-adjacent and tumor-blood pairs, overlap was lower than in tumor region pairs.

A primer in the constant region served to generate TCR beta cDNA from approximately 500 ng of total RNA. Employing slightly modified ARM-PCR, three nested multiplex PCR rounds were run, and these gave rise to the TCR beta libraries. TCRdb analysed the multiplex PCR reads with MiXCR anew, one entry per CDR3 protein. The data show almost 200,000 distinct CDR3 sequences, with around 60% seen just once and 6% to 8.5% held by the top ten. Germline DNA was also extracted, while the blood RNA originated from unsorted whole blood. Input material: peripheral blood. The receptor was isolated from an older woman with primary liver carcinoma and hepatitis B virus infection.

CDR3: CAISVTGENSPLHF. The CDR3 DNA reads as TGTGCCATCAGTGTTACAGGAGAAAATTCACCCCTCCACTTT. The chain combines TRBV10-3 with TRBJ1-6, with TRBD1 as a possible D gene (5 bases). CDR1 is ENHRY and CDR2 is SYGVKD in the germline V gene. The CDR3 extends over 14 amino acids. Trimming took off 4 bases at V and 7 bases at J, with 11 bases between the two ends.